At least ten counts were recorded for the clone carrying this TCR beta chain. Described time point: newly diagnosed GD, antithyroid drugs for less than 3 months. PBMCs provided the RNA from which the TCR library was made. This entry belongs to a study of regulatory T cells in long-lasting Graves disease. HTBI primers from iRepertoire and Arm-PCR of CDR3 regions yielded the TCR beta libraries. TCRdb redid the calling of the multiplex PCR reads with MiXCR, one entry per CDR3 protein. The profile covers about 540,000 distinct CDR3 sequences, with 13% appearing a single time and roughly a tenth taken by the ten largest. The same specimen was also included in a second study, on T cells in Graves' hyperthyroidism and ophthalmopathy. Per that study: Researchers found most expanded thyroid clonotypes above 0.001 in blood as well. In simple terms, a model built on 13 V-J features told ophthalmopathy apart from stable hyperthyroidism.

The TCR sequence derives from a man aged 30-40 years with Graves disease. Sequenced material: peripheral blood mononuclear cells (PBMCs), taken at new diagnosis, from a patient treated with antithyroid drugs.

The CDR3, as DNA: TGTGCCAGCAGATCAACAGGCGGTTCACCCCTCCACTTT. It translates to CASRSTGGSPLHF. The rearrangement links TRBV7-2 to TRBJ1-6; D is possibly TRBD1 (5 bases). The V gene lost 6 bases and the J gene lost 9 bases, with 12 bases spanning the gap. The CDR3 has 13 amino acids. Germline V gives CDR1 SGHTA, CDR2 FQGNSA.